The source of this T cell receptor (beta chain) is a study of blood T cells in healthy people across ages. The germline V gene has CDR1 DFQATT and CDR2 SNEGSKA (reference sequence). The CDR3 totals 16 residues. Each donor gave 9 to 10 milliliters of peripheral blood. Through a sample-barcoded 5' primer and a J-beta primer mix, a second PCR was run for roughly 6 to 11 cycles. Using its own MiXCR run on the 5' RACE reads, TCRdb lists one record per CDR3 protein. The sample consists of over a million distinct CDR3 sequences, around 25% of them appearing once. These same data were also listed under a study on T cells of mothers and their children.

The V gene is TRBV20-1, the J gene TRBJ2-5; D assignment may be TRBD1 or TRBD2 (6 bases each). Gene TRBJ2-7 matches the end of the DNA better, so the J call may be wrong. The clonotype originates from a girl aged 2 to 10 in good health. The sample comprised blood. The CDR3 sequence is CSARSNQGGILSEQYF. For the CDR3, the DNA is TGCAGTGCTAGATCTAACCAAGGGGGGATTTTATCCGAGCAGTACTTC.